Each of the 23 T cell receptor beta chains below was sequenced from the same sample in a study of identical twins. TCRdb re-analysed the 5' RACE reads in MiXCR, keeping a single row per CDR3 protein. The table includes 550,000 to 700,000 distinct CDR3 sequences, approximately 10% detected once. These data also featured in a second study, about yellow fever vaccine responses in identical twins.

Sequencing used PBMCs. The receptors shown here come from a woman under 30 in good health.

Details on this clonotype: An end of the junction differs from the germline gene, which may be a read error. DNA of the CDR3: TGTGCCAGCAGCGCAACCCACGGGGCTACCTCCTCCGAGCAGTACTTC. Translating it yields CASSATHGATSSEQYF. This chain connects TRBV11-2 to TRBJ2-7; D possibly matches TRBD1 or TRBD2 (5 bases each). The CDR3 runs 16 residues. In germline, CDR1 is SGHAT, CDR2 FQNNGV. The entire variable domain, with the rest obtained from reference TRBV11-2 and TRBJ2-7, is as follows: EAGVAQSPRYKIIEKRQSVAFWCNPISGHATLYWYQQILGQGPKLLIQFQNNGVVDDSQLPKDRFSAERLKGVDSTLKIQPAKLEDSAVYLCASSATHGATSSEQYFGPGTRLTVT.

V gene TRBV20-1 combines with J gene TRBJ1-6; D is ambiguous. The CDR3 has 17 amino acids. CDR1 DFQATT and CDR2 SNEGSKA come from the germline V gene (reference sequence). V dropped 0 bases and J dropped 0 bases, with 12 bases sitting between them. The CDR3 DNA follows: TGCAGTGCTAGAGATCTGGGCCCTAGCTCCTATAATTCACCCCTCCACTTT. It is translated as CSARDLGPSSYNSPLHF.

The rearrangement uses TRBV10-3 and TRBJ2-5; 7 bases line up with TRBD1. V shed 5 bases and J 5 bases; nucleotides not matched to a gene: 11. CDR3 length equals 15 residues. Looked up from germline, CDR1 is ENHRY and CDR2 is SYGVKD. This CDR3 is CAISKQGEYLETQYF. In DNA form, the CDR3 reads TGTGCCATCAGTAAGCAGGGGGAATATTTGGAGACCCAGTACTTC.

This clonotype came up many times. The chain joins TRBV6-5 to TRBJ2-5; 9 bases are a match to TRBD2. Per the germline V gene, CDR1 is MNHEY and CDR2 is SVGAGI. The CDR3 has 16 amino acids. Losses at the gene ends were 4 bases for V and 1 base for J; bases not matched to a gene: 7. DNA for the CDR3: TGTGCCAGCAGTTCATCTCTAGCGGGGTCCCAAGAGACCCAGTACTTC. This gives the protein CASSSSLAGSQETQYF.

This clonotype was seen ten or more times. The chain couples TRBV5-5 to TRBJ1-2; 9 nucleotides match TRBD1. Trimming took 4 bases from V and 6 from J; bases not matched to a gene: 10. Germline CDR1 is SGHKS and CDR2 is YYEKEE (reference sequence). The CDR3 is 15 amino acids. This CDR3 reads CASSPKPGTGNGYTF. CDR3 sequence (DNA): TGTGCCAGCAGCCCAAAACCCGGGACAGGGAATGGCTACACCTTC.

The chain joins TRBV12-3 or TRBV12-4 to TRBJ2-7; D not resolved. The CDR3 has 12 amino acids. The germline V and J ends were trimmed by 10 bases and 6 bases, with 16 bases remaining between them. For the CDR3, the DNA is TGTGCCATCACCGGAGCTCAATCCGAGCAGTACTTC. Its protein product is CAITGAQSEQYF.

In this sample, this clonotype turned up a few times. The gene calls are TRBV18 and TRBJ2-7; no firm D call. There are 14 residues in the CDR3. V shed 4 bases and J shed 2 bases, with 12 bases lying between them. The germline V gene encodes CDR1 KGHSH and CDR2 LQKENI. CDR3 protein: CASSQSAAAYEQYF. CDR3 in DNA: TGTGCCAGCTCACAGTCGGCCGCCGCCTACGAGCAGTACTTC.

The V gene is TRBV28, the J gene TRBJ2-5; D is possibly TRBD1 or TRBD2 (5 bases each). Germline V gene lookup returns CDR1 MDHEN and CDR2 SYDVKM. Trimming stripped 3 bases from V and 5 bases from J, with 16 bases between. CDR3 size: 15 residues. CDR3 sequence (DNA): TGTGCCAGCAGTTTTGAGGGGCAGGCGGCCGAGACCCAGTACTTC. It specifies CASSFEGQAAETQYF. Together with reference TRBV28 and TRBJ2-5, the CDR3 gives the full variable domain: DVKVTQSSRYLVKRTGEKVFLECVQDMDHENMFWYRQDPGLGLRLIYFSYDVKMKEKGDIPEGYSVSREKKERFSLILESASTNQTSMYLCASSFEGQAAETQYFGPGTRLLVL.

This clonotype came up many times. The chain joins TRBV4-3 to TRBJ2-2, with a tentative D call TRBD2 (5 bases). V lost 0 bases, J lost 4 bases, and 15 bases lay in between. The germline V gene encodes CDR1 LGHNA and CDR2 YSLEER. This CDR3 region has 17 residues. CDR3 in amino acids: CASSQDPPLAGTGELFF. CDR3 coding DNA: TGCGCCAGCAGCCAAGATCCTCCCCTAGCAGGCACCGGGGAGCTGTTTTTT.

The CDR3 DNA sequence: TGCAGTGCCCGGCAACGCGGGCAGGGGGCGATGGGAGCAGATACGCAGTATTTT. Its translation is CSARQRGQGAMGADTQYF. The V call is TRBV20-1, the J call TRBJ2-3; the match to TRBD1 covers 8 bases. Germline assignment: CDR1 DFQATT and CDR2 SNEGSKA (reference sequence). V shed 6 bases and J 4 bases; nucleotides not matched to a gene: 21. The CDR3 contains 18 residues.

In nucleotides, the CDR3 is TGTGCCATCAGTGATGGGGGCAAAAACATTCAGTACTTC. Translated: CAISDGGKNIQYF. The V and J genes are TRBV10-3 and TRBJ2-4; D assignment may be TRBD1 or TRBD2 (5 bases each). The CDR3 has 13 amino acids. From germline, CDR1 is ENHRY and CDR2 SYGVKD. Between the trimmed V and J ends, which lost 3 bases and 3 bases, there was a span of 6 bases.

The rearrangement uses TRBV4-2 and TRBJ2-7, with D possibly being TRBD2 (6 bases). V lost 3 bases to trimming and J lost 6 bases, with 12 bases between them. Germline CDR1 is LGHNA and CDR2 is YNFKEQ. This CDR3 has 13 amino acids. CDR3: CASSHALAIEQYF. DNA of the CDR3: TGTGCCAGCAGCCATGCCCTAGCGATCGAGCAGTACTTC.

This clonotype was observed a handful of times. The CDR3 sequence is CASSGAAGGGTDTQYF. The CDR3 DNA reads as TGTGCCAGCAGCGGGGCCGCAGGGGGGGGAACAGATACGCAGTATTTT. The V and J genes are TRBV9 and TRBJ2-3, with D perhaps matching TRBD1 or TRBD2 (7 bases each). Trimming removed 3 bases at V and 3 bases at J, with 17 bases between. Per the germline V gene, CDR1 is SGDLS and CDR2 is YYNGEE. CDR3 length: 16 amino acids. The variable domain in full, completed from reference TRBV9 and TRBJ2-3, reads DSGVTQTPKHLITATGQRVTLRCSPRSGDLSVYWYQQSLDQGLQFLIQYYNGEERAKGNILERFSAQQFPDLHSELNLSSLELGDSALYFCASSGAAGGGTDTQYFGPGTRLTVL.

This clonotype showed up many times. V usage is TRBV7-3 and J usage is TRBJ2-1, with 15 bases matching TRBD2. Germline V gene data show CDR1 as SGHTA and CDR2 as FQGTGA. The ends lost 6 bases at V and 7 bases at J; junction bases unmatched: 4. The CDR3 loop spans 15 amino acids. This CDR3 reads CASSSGLAGGNEQFF. The CDR3 DNA reads TGTGCCAGCAGTTCAGGACTAGCGGGGGGGAATGAGCAGTTCTTC.

This clonotype was detected ten times or more. V usage is TRBV5-6 and J usage is TRBJ2-7; TRBD2 aligns across 10 bases. V trimming: 0 bases; J trimming: 4 bases; junction bases outside the gene matches: 7. The CDR3 is made up of 16 amino acids. The V gene's germline CDR1 is SGHDT and CDR2 YYEEEE. This chain's CDR3 is CASSLGGSGRSYEQYF. For the CDR3, the DNA is TGTGCCAGCAGCTTGGGGGGTAGCGGGAGGTCTTACGAGCAGTACTTC.

This clonotype was detected once. A read error may explain this, as a much larger clone is one base away. V and J are TRBV20-1 and TRBJ2-5; D gene uncertain. The ends were cut back, 1 base at V and 5 bases at J, with 11 bases in the middle. Germline-derived CDR1 and CDR2 are DFQATT and SNEGSKA (reference sequence). The CDR3 is made up of 13 amino acids. CDR3 DNA sequence: TGCAGTGCTAGAGCGACCTTGGGGGAGACCCAGTACTTC. Protein product: CSARATLGETQYF.

This clonotype has more than one count but fewer than ten. This chain connects TRBV27 to TRBJ2-7; D perhaps matches TRBD2 (5 bases). CDR1 and CDR2 from the germline V gene are MNHEY and SMNVEV (reference sequence). The V end lost 6 bases, the J end lost 2 bases, and 17 bases lay between the germline ends. CDR3 length: 15 amino acids. CDR3 amino acids: CASSRSSPGTYEQYF. In nucleotides, the CDR3 is TGTGCCAGCAGCCGTTCTAGCCCGGGTACCTACGAGCAGTACTTC.

This clonotype was recorded many times. The rearrangement joins TRBV6-2 or TRBV6-3 to TRBJ2-1; perhaps TRBD1 as D (5 bases). CDR1 is MNHEY, CDR2 SVGEGT, per germline. Trimming took off 4 bases at V and 9 bases at J, with 10 bases between the two ends. This CDR3 is 12 amino acids long. The CDR3 DNA reads as TGTGCCAGCAGTTCCAGGGTGAGTGAGCAGTTCTTC. This encodes CASSSRVSEQFF.

The chain recombines TRBV10-3 with TRBJ2-3; TRBD2 matches 7 bases. Germline loops: CDR1 ENHRY, CDR2 SYGVKD. This CDR3 region has 15 residues. The trim removed 10 bases at V and 0 bases at J, leaving 10 bases unmatched. As DNA, the CDR3 is TGTGCCACAGCTGACCCCGGGGGGAGCACAGATACGCAGTATTTT. Translated: CATADPGGSTDTQYF.

The gene calls are TRBV11-3 and TRBJ2-1; D is ambiguous. Trimming pared 1 base from V and 9 bases from J, leaving 7 bases between. The CDR3 runs to 12 residues. The germline CDR1 and CDR2 sequences are SGHNT and YENEEA. The CDR3 sequence is CASSLVGPEQFF. In DNA form, the CDR3 reads TGTGCCAGCAGCTTAGTGGGTCCTGAGCAGTTCTTC.

This clonotype was recorded a few times. The chain couples TRBV20-1 to TRBJ2-5; 13 bases match TRBD2. V lost 5 bases, J lost 1 base, and 4 bases stayed unmatched. From germline, CDR1 is DFQATT and CDR2 SNEGSKA (reference sequence). CDR3 length: 15 residues. This CDR3 reads CSASGLAGAQETQYF. CDR3 nucleotides: TGCAGTGCTTCTGGACTAGCGGGGGCCCAAGAGACCCAGTACTTC.

This clonotype has more than one count but fewer than ten. J is TRBJ2-5 and V is TRBV5-1, with TRBD1 matching 9 bases. The length of the CDR3 is 14 residues. V dropped 3 bases and J dropped 5; count of bases not matched to a gene: 5. Germline V gives CDR1 SGHRS, CDR2 YFSETQ. CDR3 in DNA: TGCGCCAGCAGCTGGGACAGGGCGCGGGAGACCCAGTACTTC. Translating gives CASSWDRARETQYF.

The gene calls are TRBV20-1 and TRBJ2-3; 12 nucleotides align to TRBD2. Germline loops: CDR1 DFQATT, CDR2 SNEGSKA (reference sequence). V shed 6 bases and J 7 bases; nucleotides not matched to a gene: 8. The CDR3 length is 14 residues. CDR3 residues: CSANRLAGDYTQYF. The CDR3 nucleotides read TGCAGTGCCAATAGACTAGCGGGGGACTATACGCAGTATTTT.